The clone carrying this T cell receptor (beta chain) was seen once. No antigen is known for it. This entry comes from a study of shared clonotypes between healthy human individuals. Across the whole study: The study enrolled a couple of women and three men aged 18 to 49. Points from the study as a whole: Compared with memory subsets, naive subsets generally had larger estimated richness. When compared with the clonotypes that were shared by all four sorted-subset donors, the non-shared clonotypes turned out to have lower generation probabilities.

Deletions cut 6 bases from V and 11 bases from J, with 16 bases between. CDR1 is MDHEN, CDR2 SYDVKM, per germline. The CDR3 runs to 12 residues. Sequencing was performed with immunoSEQ multiplex PCR; in TCRdb, only in-frame clones are kept and a portion is missing. This table holds about 2 million clones, 95% found once. Recent acute infections and vaccinations were absent in the healthy HIV-negative adult donors. This sequence originates from a man aged 18 to 29 in good health. This chain uses TRBV28 with TRBJ1-1; D unclear. Sequenced material: naive CD4+ T cells sorted from blood. As to subset: CD45RA+ positively selected. This CDR3 reads CASSLNWSSAFF. The CDR3 region has the DNA TGTGCCAGCAGCCTCAACTGGTCGTCGGCTTTCTTT.